This TCR beta chain is drawn from a study of spatial heterogeneity in lung cancer (dated by TCRdb to between 2018 and 2021). As for the study more broadly: Beta-chain transcripts were consistently detected in greater numbers than alpha-chain transcripts, which likely reflects a higher abundance of beta-chain transcripts. In the raw uncorrected reads, each unique combination of TCR and UMI appeared on average more than ten times. The study quantitatively compared TCR alpha and beta repertoires across multiple tumor regions, matched nontumor lung and blood in non-small cell lung cancer. The study linked features of the TCR repertoire to counts of nonsynonymous mutations, which were determined by whole-exome sequencing of tumor tissue. Both alpha and beta chains were TCR-sequenced in approximately 220 tumor regions, roughly 70 matched nontumor lung samples and around 50 PBMC samples obtained at surgery.

What the authors observed across the whole study: Ubiquitous expanded tumor TCRs showed up in blood more often at tumor resection than at routine follow-up. Additional single-cell paired TCR alpha and beta sequencing was considered necessary to confirm, at a functional level, the hypothesis that regional TCRs recognize regional mutations.

Interpreted using the paper, the time point label stands for: sample taken at primary tumor resection. TCR sequencing used whole RNA extracted from tumor and nontumor lung tissue, or from cryopreserved PBMC samples, without cell sorting. Samples were obtained from approximately 77 patients with early-stage, untreated non-small cell lung cancer from the lung TRACERx cohort. Patients were selected for TCR sequencing only if sufficient RNA was available from at least two tumor regions. V loses 0 bases, J loses 0 bases, and the germline ends lie 9 bases apart. CDR1 LGHDT and CDR2 YNNKEL are derived from the germline V gene (reference sequence). The CDR3, from cysteine to phenylalanine, totals 16 residues. Left in the record is the CDR3 DNA by itself, 48 bases read in frame from the first base. With respect to this clonotype: This clone's antigen is unknown. One base away there is no much larger clone; base qualities are not given. Because the library targeted alpha chains, this beta chain is an off-target read whose size means little.

Library creation used 5' RACE. Sequencing instrument: NextSeq 500. In the TCR library protocol, a unique molecular identifier was attached to each TCR cDNA molecule so that PCR and sequencing errors could be corrected. For the original study's pipeline: Decombinator tools were used for TCR identification, UMI-based error correction and CDR3 extraction. Expanded TCRs were defined as those above a frequency of 2 per 1,000, corresponding to the top 1% of the tumor frequency distribution. Renyi diversity was computed with the R vegan package after each repertoire had been subsampled 100 times to 5,000 TCRs. To build CDR3 similarity networks, amino acid triplet string-kernel similarity was used, and CDR3s were connected when their pairwise similarity was above 0.82. TCRdb redid the processing of the public reads, applying fastp at Q25 and MiXCR, and retained in-frame beta chains. Records with the same CDR3 protein are collapsed into one entry carrying the most frequent genes and DNA. TCRdb, rather than the study authors, made the V and J calls. This sample gives roughly 13,000 distinct CDR3 sequences in total; 3% to 5% of them show up just once. In total, the top ten clones hold 35% to 55% of the sample.

The specimen comprised PBMCs, sampled at surgery. The clonotype originates from a male donor with early-stage non-small cell lung cancer. The chain employs TRBV3-1 and TRBJ1-5; there is no confident call for the D gene. The nucleotides are TGTGCCAGCAGCCAAGATGGAGGAACTAGCAATCAGCCCCAGCATTTT. Its protein is CASSQDGGTSNQPQHF.